The rows below give T cell receptor beta chains drawn from one sample of a study of CD8 T cells in ankylosing spondylitis. TCRdb redid the calling of the 5' RACE reads with MiXCR, one entry per CDR3 protein. Of around 770,000 distinct CDR3 sequences listed, roughly 20% are singletons. Sequenced sample: blood, either unsorted or a sorted T cell fraction (not recorded which). The receptors were sampled from a male donor with ankylosing spondylitis. The CDR3 runs from the conserved cysteine through the conserved F or W. The order of the fields is CDR3 length, V gene, J gene, CDR3 protein.

CDR3 length: 16; V gene: TRBV6-1; J gene: TRBJ2-2; CDR3 protein: CASSPRGGPYTGELFF
CDR3 length: 14; V gene: TRBV9; J gene: TRBJ2-3; CDR3 protein: CASSATGRTDTQYF
CDR3 length: 17; V gene: TRBV9; J gene: TRBJ2-1; CDR3 protein: CASSVSPQGNSYNEQFF
CDR3 length: 14; V gene: TRBV20-1; J gene: TRBJ1-2; CDR3 protein: CSAPQDSRVYGYTF
CDR3 length: 11; V gene: TRBV30; J gene: TRBJ2-5; CDR3 protein: CAWNRAETQYF
CDR3 length: 17; V gene: TRBV5-6; J gene: TRBJ1-3; CDR3 protein: CASSFIQEIHSGNTIYF
CDR3 length: 14; V gene: TRBV20-1; J gene: TRBJ2-7; CDR3 protein: CSARAGQGSYEQYF
CDR3 length: 17; V gene: TRBV7-9; J gene: TRBJ2-2; CDR3 protein: CASRQTKGTGITGELFF
CDR3 length: 13; V gene: TRBV15; J gene: TRBJ2-4; CDR3 protein: CATSRASADIQYF
CDR3 length: 14; V gene: TRBV2; J gene: TRBJ2-5; CDR3 protein: CASEVTSGEETQYF
CDR3 length: 14; V gene: TRBV7-2; J gene: TRBJ2-7; CDR3 protein: CASSSLSGGYEQYF
CDR3 length: 16; V gene: TRBV7-2; J gene: TRBJ1-1; CDR3 protein: CASSGLRKVGDTEAFF
CDR3 length: 15; V gene: TRBV20-1; J gene: TRBJ1-1; CDR3 protein: CSAKTSGTGGTEAFF
CDR3 length: 16; V gene: TRBV2; J gene: TRBJ2-3; CDR3 protein: CASKRTSGSSTDTQYF
CDR3 length: 14; V gene: TRBV5-6; J gene: TRBJ2-7; CDR3 protein: CASSGRTRPDEQYF
CDR3 length: 14; V gene: TRBV4-1; J gene: TRBJ1-4; CDR3 protein: CASSQQDLNEKLFF
CDR3 length: 16; V gene: TRBV6-5; J gene: TRBJ2-4; CDR3 protein: CARSYSKATAKNIQYF
CDR3 length: 12; V gene: TRBV28; J gene: TRBJ1-5; CDR3 protein: CASRLEDQPQHF
CDR3 length: 15; V gene: TRBV20-1; J gene: TRBJ2-1; CDR3 protein: CSASSDRGGYNEQFF
CDR3 length: 15; V gene: TRBV20-1; J gene: TRBJ2-5; CDR3 protein: CSAREASGRGETQYF
CDR3 length: 16; V gene: TRBV3-1; J gene: TRBJ2-1; CDR3 protein: CASSQEAGVAYNEQFF
CDR3 length: 11; V gene: TRBV20-1; J gene: TRBJ1-1; CDR3 protein: CSASWGPEPFF
CDR3 length: 12; V gene: TRBV29-1; J gene: TRBJ2-2; CDR3 protein: CSGTENTGELFF
CDR3 length: 14; V gene: TRBV30; J gene: TRBJ2-1; CDR3 protein: CAWSVTGTSYEQFF
CDR3 length: 14; V gene: TRBV5-1; J gene: TRBJ2-7; CDR3 protein: CASNTSSGPYEQYF
CDR3 length: 13; V gene: TRBV24-1; J gene: TRBJ1-2; CDR3 protein: CATSDTRGYGYTF
CDR3 length: 14; V gene: TRBV18; J gene: TRBJ2-7; CDR3 protein: CASSPSLDHYEQYF
CDR3 length: 15; V gene: TRBV7-8; J gene: TRBJ2-3; CDR3 protein: CASSRDRVSADTQYF
CDR3 length: 14; V gene: TRBV13; J gene: TRBJ1-2; CDR3 protein: CASSQMRADYGYTF
CDR3 length: 15; V gene: TRBV6-1; J gene: TRBJ2-5; CDR3 protein: CASSEAGQGVATQYF
CDR3 length: 17; V gene: TRBV6-5; J gene: TRBJ1-5; CDR3 protein: CASSLGQGRLGNQPQHF
CDR3 length: 16; V gene: TRBV5-1; J gene: TRBJ2-3; CDR3 protein: CASSAEKGGSTDTQYF
CDR3 length: 15; V gene: TRBV7-9; J gene: TRBJ2-2; CDR3 protein: CASNPTAFLTGELFF
CDR3 length: 15; V gene: TRBV20-1; J gene: TRBJ2-3; CDR3 protein: CSATPGLARTDTQYF
CDR3 length: 14; V gene: TRBV5-6; J gene: TRBJ2-7; CDR3 protein: CASSLGQGTLEQYF
CDR3 length: 17; V gene: TRBV4-1; J gene: TRBJ2-2; CDR3 protein: CASSPGTGGYNTGELFF
CDR3 length: 15; V gene: TRBV24-1; J gene: TRBJ2-1; CDR3 protein: CATSPHGSSYNEQFF
CDR3 length: 16; V gene: TRBV3-1; J gene: TRBJ2-5; CDR3 protein: CASSRGLAGAQETQYF
CDR3 length: 13; V gene: TRBV11-3; J gene: TRBJ2-2; CDR3 protein: CASSLVSGGELFF
CDR3 length: 16; V gene: TRBV10-3; J gene: TRBJ2-2; CDR3 protein: CAISARDMTNTGELFF
CDR3 length: 14; V gene: TRBV6-5; J gene: TRBJ1-2; CDR3 protein: CASSSPQDRVGYTF
CDR3 length: 15; V gene: TRBV6-5; J gene: TRBJ2-1; CDR3 protein: CASSYSASPYNEQFF